This T cell receptor (beta chain) was captured in a study of metastatic and nonmetastatic thyroid tumors. All patients reached thyroid surgery having received no treatment beforehand. About this clone itself: The junction does not match germline at one end; this may be a read error.

TCRdb called clones again from the PCR reads with MiXCR. The repertoire holds under 95,000 clones, about 13% seen once, with about 10% in the top ten. Germline loops: CDR1 LNHNV, CDR2 YYDKDF (reference sequence). This CDR3 contains 18 residues. This sequence was found in a female donor with papillary thyroid cancer or a benign thyroid nodule (not recorded which). Some clones in this sample may be carry-over from other donors' samples. The rearrangement joins TRBV15 to TRBJ2-7; 7 bases align to TRBD2. Specimen: blood. The CDR3 DNA is TGTGCCACCAGCAGAGATTTGGGGGGGTATTCCTATTCCTACGATCAGTACTTC. Its translation: CATSRDLGGYSYSYDQYF.